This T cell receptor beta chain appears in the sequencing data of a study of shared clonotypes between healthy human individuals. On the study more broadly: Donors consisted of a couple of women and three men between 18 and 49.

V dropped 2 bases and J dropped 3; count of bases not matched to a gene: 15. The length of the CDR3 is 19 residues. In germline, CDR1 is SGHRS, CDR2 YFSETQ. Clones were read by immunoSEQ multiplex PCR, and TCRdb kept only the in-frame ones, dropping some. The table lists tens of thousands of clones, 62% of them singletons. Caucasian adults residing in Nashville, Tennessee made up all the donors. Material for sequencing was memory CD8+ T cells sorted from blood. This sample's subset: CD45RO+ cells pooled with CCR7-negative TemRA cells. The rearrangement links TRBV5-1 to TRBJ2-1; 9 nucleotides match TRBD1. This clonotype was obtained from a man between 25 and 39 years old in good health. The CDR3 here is CASSLRWTGERAGYNEQFF. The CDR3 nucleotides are TGCGCCAGCAGCTTACGGTGGACAGGGGAACGGGCGGGCTACAATGAGCAGTTCTTC. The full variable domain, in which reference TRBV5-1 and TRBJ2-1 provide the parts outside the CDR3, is KAGVTQTPRYLIKTRGQQVTLSCSPISGHRSVSWYQQTPGQGLQFLFEYFSETQRNKGNFPGRFSGRQFSNSRSEMNVSTLELGDSALYLCASSLRWTGERAGYNEQFFGPGTRLTVL.